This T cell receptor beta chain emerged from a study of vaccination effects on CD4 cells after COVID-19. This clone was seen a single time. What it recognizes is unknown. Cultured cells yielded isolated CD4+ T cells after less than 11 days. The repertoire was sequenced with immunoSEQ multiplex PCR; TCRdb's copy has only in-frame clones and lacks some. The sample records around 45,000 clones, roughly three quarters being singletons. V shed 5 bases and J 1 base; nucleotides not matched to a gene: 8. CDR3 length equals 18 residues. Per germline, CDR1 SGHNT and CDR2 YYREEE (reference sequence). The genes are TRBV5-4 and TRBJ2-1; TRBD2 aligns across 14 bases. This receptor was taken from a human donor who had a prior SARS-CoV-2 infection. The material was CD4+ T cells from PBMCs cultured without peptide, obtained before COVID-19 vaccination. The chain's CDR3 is CASSSGTSGSFSYNEQFF. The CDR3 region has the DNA TGTGCCAGCAGTTCCGGGACTAGCGGGAGTTTTTCCTACAATGAGCAGTTCTTC.